Below, 29 T cell receptor beta chains from the same sample are listed, as sequenced in a study of T-cell reconstitution after alpha-beta-depleted transplantation in children. For TCRbeta, the library was prepared with unique molecular identifiers. Each CDR3 protein is one row after TCRdb ran MiXCR on the PCR reads. The table lists 250,000 to 300,000 distinct CDR3 sequences, about a tenth of them singletons. Source: PBMCs from the stem cell graft donor, taken from the stem cell graft. These receptors were taken from a human donor who donated a stem cell graft to a child with SCID.

A few counts support this clonotype. The V and J genes are TRBV7-2 and TRBJ1-2, with TRBD1 matching 7 bases. CDR3 length: 14 residues. Germline CDR1 reads SGHTA; CDR2 reads FQGNSA. V trimming: 5 bases; J trimming: 6 bases; junction bases outside the gene matches: 9. CDR3 sequence: CASSPGQVEDGYTF. CDR3 bases: TGTGCCAGCAGCCCAGGACAGGTTGAGGATGGCTACACCTTC.

This clonotype came up a few times. This rearrangement joins TRBV12-3 or TRBV12-4 to TRBJ2-2; D is perhaps TRBD2 (5 bases). The V gene lost 4 bases and the J gene lost 0 bases, with 18 bases spanning the gap. The CDR3 covers 18 residues. CDR3 nucleotides: TGTGCCAGCAGTTCACCAGGAGGAAAAATAGCGAACACCGGGGAGCTGTTTTTT. This sequence encodes CASSSPGGKIANTGELFF.

This clonotype was seen a few times. The chain has TRBV19 and TRBJ2-3, with 8 bases aligning to TRBD1. CDR3 size: 17 residues. From germline, CDR1 is LNHDA and CDR2 SQIVND (reference sequence). With 5 bases clipped from V and 3 bases from J, the junction kept 13 bases outside the gene matches. CDR3 sequence (DNA): TGTGCCAGTAGTGTCCAAACTGGGACAGGCAGTACAGATACGCAGTATTTT. Its translation: CASSVQTGTGSTDTQYF.

Concerning this clonotype: One base away lies a much larger clone, so this may be a sequencing read error. This chain links TRBV7-3 with TRBJ2-2; TRBD1 is a possible D gene (5 bases). In germline, CDR1 is SGHTA, CDR2 FQGTGA. The CDR3 is made up of 13 amino acids. Trimming cost V 5 bases and J 6 bases, with 10 bases left between them. CDR3 coding DNA: TGTGCCAGCAGCCCACAGGTGGCCGGGGAGCTGTTTTTT. Amino acids: CASSPQVAGELFF.

The rearrangement links TRBV18 to TRBJ1-1, with D maybe TRBD1 (6 bases). The V gene's germline CDR1 is KGHSH and CDR2 LQKENI. CDR3 size: 13 residues. V was clipped by 3 bases and J by 9 bases, with 14 bases between them. CDR3 amino acids: CASSPGEQGKAFF. CDR3 DNA sequence: TGTGCCAGCTCACCGGGGGAGCAGGGGAAAGCTTTCTTT.

This chain uses TRBV7-3 with TRBJ2-3; a weak D match, TRBD2 (6 bases). Trimming pared 5 bases from V and 6 bases from J, leaving 18 bases between. This CDR3 has 15 amino acids. CDR1 and CDR2 from the germline V gene are SGHTA and FQGTGA. CDR3 nucleotide sequence: TGTGCCAGCAGCCACCAAGCGGGTGGGTCGGATACGCAGTATTTT. It encodes CASSHQAGGSDTQYF.

This clonotype was observed at least ten times. V usage is TRBV2 and J usage is TRBJ2-2; 11 bases line up with TRBD2. The germline V gene has CDR1 SNHLY and CDR2 FYNNEI. V lost 6 bases, J lost 3 bases, and 3 bases stayed unmatched. This CDR3 contains 15 residues. The CDR3: CASRSTSGDTGELFF. DNA of the CDR3: TGTGCCAGCAGATCGACTAGCGGGGACACCGGGGAGCTGTTTTTT.

This clonotype was seen a few times. The V gene is TRBV7-9, the J gene TRBJ1-2, with 12 bases aligning to TRBD1. Trimming at V came to 1 base and at J to 2 bases, leaving 5 bases not matched to a gene. The germline V gene has CDR1 SEHNR and CDR2 FQNEAQ (reference sequence). The CDR3 contains 17 residues. The DNA of the CDR3 is TGTGCCAGCAGCTTAGTGGGACAGGGGGCGCCGAACTATGGCTACACCTTC. This encodes CASSLVGQGAPNYGYTF.

The table lists this clonotype with a few counts. This chain links TRBV18 with TRBJ2-7; TRBD2 is a possible D gene (6 bases). There are 16 residues in the CDR3. The germline V gene encodes CDR1 KGHSH and CDR2 LQKENI. V lost 6 bases, J lost 4 bases, and 22 bases lay in between. The DNA of the CDR3 is TGTGCCAGCTCTTTCCAGGTCGCGACCGCGGGGTACGAGCAGTACTTC. This codes for CASSFQVATAGYEQYF.

This sequence joins TRBV12-3 or TRBV12-4 and TRBJ1-1; D ambiguous. The V end was cut by 4 bases, the J end by 0 bases, with 3 bases between. This CDR3 has 12 amino acids. CDR3 residues: CASSYMNTEAFF. The CDR3 DNA is TGTGCCAGCAGTTACATGAACACTGAAGCTTTCTTT.

This clonotype has more than one count but fewer than ten. The chain employs TRBV10-2 and TRBJ2-2; D tentatively fits TRBD1 or TRBD2 (5 bases each). The V gene's germline CDR1 is WSHSY and CDR2 SAAADI. V gave up 3 bases and J gave up 1 base, with 9 bases separating them. This CDR3 has 15 residues. CDR3 nucleotides: TGCGCCAGCAGTGATGGGACGGTGAACACCGGGGAGCTGTTTTTT. Protein sequence: CASSDGTVNTGELFF.

This chain joins TRBV5-1 and TRBJ2-1; a possible D gene is TRBD2 (7 bases). The CDR3 runs 15 residues. Germline CDR1 is SGHRS and CDR2 is YFSETQ. Trimming pared 4 bases from V and 8 bases from J, leaving 19 bases between. Here the CDR3 DNA reads TGCGCCAGCAGCACGTGGGGGGGCCTGGGCGATGAGCAGTTCTTC. This translates into CASSTWGGLGDEQFF.

This clonotype came up a few times. The rearrangement links TRBV6-5 to TRBJ2-1; D is perhaps TRBD1 (6 bases). Germline lookup yields CDR1 MNHEY and CDR2 SVGAGI. There are 15 residues in the CDR3. V dropped 0 bases and J dropped 7 bases, with 13 bases sitting between them. DNA of the CDR3: TGTGCCAGCAGTTACTCGGGGGCAGGTGGTAATGAGCAGTTCTTC. Encoded protein: CASSYSGAGGNEQFF.

This clonotype was picked up many times. The junction departs from the called germline gene at one end, perhaps through a read error. The chain uses TRBV7-7 and TRBJ2-2; D is tentatively TRBD1 or TRBD2 (5 bases each). Germline V lookup: CDR1 SSHAT, CDR2 FNYEAQ (reference sequence). The CDR3 is made up of 15 amino acids. The CDR3 reads CASSLDGANTGELFF. CDR3 sequence (DNA): TGTGCTAGCAGCTTAGACGGGGCCAACACCGGGGAGCTGTTTTTT.

At least ten counts were recorded for this clonotype. The chain recombines TRBV12-3 or TRBV12-4 with TRBJ1-1; no definite D call. The CDR3 contains 11 residues. The germline V and J ends were trimmed by 5 bases and 5 bases, with 6 bases remaining between them. CDR3 bases: TGTGCCAGCAGTGGGGAGACTGAAGCTTTCTTT. Protein product: CASSGETEAFF.

In this sample, this clonotype turned up many times. The chain carries TRBV29-1 and TRBJ2-7; a possible D gene is TRBD1 (7 bases). The CDR3 consists of 13 residues. Germline CDR1 reads SQVTM; CDR2 reads ANQGSEA. V was trimmed by 3 bases and J by 6 bases, leaving 15 bases between them. CDR3 sequence reads: CSVEGRGEFEQYF. The CDR3 nucleotides read TGCAGCGTTGAGGGCAGGGGGGAATTCGAGCAGTACTTC.

The chain combines TRBV2 with TRBJ1-2, with D perhaps TRBD1 (6 bases). The CDR3 runs 15 residues. Germline V gene lookup returns CDR1 SNHLY and CDR2 FYNNEI. Trimming removed 3 bases from V and 8 bases from J, with 19 bases in between. CDR3 bases: TGTGCCAGCAGTGATCAGGGGCGGACTATAGGGGGCTACACCTTC. Translated: CASSDQGRTIGGYTF.

This clonotype was counted a few times. The CDR3 coding sequence is TGTGCCAGCAGTTCCGACAGGGGAAGCAATCAGCCCCAGCATTTT. This codes for CASSSDRGSNQPQHF. The chain couples TRBV6-5 to TRBJ1-5; 8 nucleotides match TRBD1. Germline V gives CDR1 MNHEY, CDR2 SVGAGI. V was pared by 4 bases and J by 1 base, with 3 bases of the junction left unmatched. The CDR3 totals 15 residues.

The rearrangement uses TRBV5-1 and TRBJ2-1; 8 nucleotides agree with TRBD1. V was pared by 3 bases and J by 4 bases, with 3 bases of the junction left unmatched. The CDR3 extends over 14 amino acids. Germline values: CDR1 SGHRS, CDR2 YFSETQ. CDR3 in amino acids: CASSSGQAYNEQFF. The CDR3 DNA sequence: TGCGCCAGCAGCTCGGGACAGGCATACAATGAGCAGTTCTTC.

In its sample, this clonotype was seen a few times. The chain joins TRBV12-3 or TRBV12-4 to TRBJ2-7; D possibly corresponds to TRBD1 (6 bases). Trimming took off 3 bases at V and 6 bases at J, with 18 bases between the two ends. The CDR3 sequence is 15 residues long. CDR3: CASSFHIDRKGEQYF. CDR3 nucleotides: TGTGCCAGCAGTTTCCACATCGACAGGAAAGGCGAGCAGTACTTC.

The J gene is TRBJ2-2, the V gene TRBV4-1; either TRBD1 or TRBD2 may supply D (6 bases each). The V end lost 0 bases, the J end lost 3 bases, and 11 bases lay between the germline ends. Germline V CDR1 and CDR2: MGHRA, YSYEKL. This CDR3 comprises 16 residues. The CDR3 region has the DNA TGCGCCAGCAGCCAAGATTCGGGGGCGTACACCGGGGAGCTGTTTTTT. Residues: CASSQDSGAYTGELFF.

In nucleotides, the CDR3 is TGTGCCAGCAGTTTCTCTAGGAGTGAGCAGTTCTTC. Its translation is CASSFSRSEQFF. The chain links TRBV12-3 or TRBV12-4 to TRBJ2-1; D gene unclear. The length of the CDR3 is 12 residues. V was cut by 3 bases and J by 9 bases, with 9 bases left in between.

The chain employs TRBV9 and TRBJ2-2, with D uncertain. There are 14 residues in the CDR3. The ends were cut back, 2 bases at V and 1 base at J, with 6 bases in the middle. From germline, CDR1 is SGDLS and CDR2 YYNGEE. The CDR3 is CASSVVLNTGELFF. In DNA form, the CDR3 reads TGTGCCAGCAGCGTCGTCTTGAACACCGGGGAGCTGTTTTTT.

This clonotype was detected only a few times. The gene calls are TRBV25-1 and TRBJ2-1, with D possibly being TRBD2 (5 bases). Trimming shortened V by 6 bases and J by 8 bases, and 20 bases separated the two germline ends. Looked up from germline, CDR1 is MGHDK and CDR2 is SYGVNS. This CDR3 comprises 15 residues. DNA of the CDR3: TGTGCCAGCAGCCACCGAACGAGGGCTAGGGATGAGCAGTTCTTC. Amino acids: CASSHRTRARDEQFF.

The gene calls are TRBV12-3 or TRBV12-4 and TRBJ2-7; TRBD1 matches 8 bases. CDR3 length: 15 residues. Trimming removed 5 bases from V and 2 bases from J; junction bases left unmatched: 8. As DNA, the CDR3 is TGTGCCAGCAGTACAGGACTGGGACAGGCCTACGAGCAGTACTTC. This sequence encodes CASSTGLGQAYEQYF.

At least ten counts were recorded for this clonotype. The genes are TRBV12-3 or TRBV12-4 and TRBJ1-1, with D tentatively TRBD1 (5 bases). The CDR3 consists of 13 residues. Trimming removed 2 bases at V and 5 bases at J, with 9 bases between. CDR3 nucleotide sequence: TGTGCCAGCAGTTTAATAGGGGCTACTGAAGCTTTCTTT. This translates into CASSLIGATEAFF.

The chain links TRBV20-1 to TRBJ2-1, with 11 bases aligning to TRBD2. CDR3 length: 19 amino acids. Losses at the gene ends were 5 bases for V and 1 base for J; bases not matched to a gene: 16. CDR1 is DFQATT and CDR2 is SNEGSKA in the germline V gene (reference sequence). This CDR3 is CSALNRDMTSGESYNEQFF. CDR3 in DNA: TGCAGTGCTCTTAACAGAGACATGACTAGCGGGGAGTCCTACAATGAGCAGTTCTTC.

J is TRBJ2-7 and V is TRBV12-3 or TRBV12-4; D ambiguous. V lost 2 bases and J lost 1, with 6 bases in between. This CDR3 region has 13 residues. CDR3 in DNA: TGTGCCAGCAGTTTAAAGAGATCCTACGAGCAGTACTTC. It yields the protein CASSLKRSYEQYF.

The chain links TRBV18 to TRBJ2-5; 8 nucleotides match TRBD1. The CDR3 covers 13 residues. J gave up 5 bases and V 6 bases, and 5 bases lay outside the gene matches. Germline CDR1 and CDR2: KGHSH and LQKENI. Here the CDR3 reads CASSWTGLETQYF. CDR3 nucleotides: TGTGCCAGCTCGTGGACAGGGTTGGAGACCCAGTACTTC.